The next 20 T cell receptor beta chains were all read from a single sample in a study of blood T cells in healthy people across ages (dated by TCRdb to 2015 to 2017). The library was obtained by 5' RACE. Reads for this sample came from an Illumina HiSeq 2500. A second 7 to 11 cycle PCR used a sample-barcoded 5' primer and a J-beta primer mix. The public reads were reprocessed in TCRdb via fastp at Q25 and MiXCR, keeping in-frame beta chains. Entries are consolidated by CDR3 protein sequence, retaining the most common genes and DNA. Across this sample there are hundreds of thousands of distinct CDR3 sequences, with less than 40% seen only once. Approximately 15% of the sample is taken by the ten largest. Material for sequencing was blood. These receptors were collected from a woman of 80 years or more in good health. Donor details come from another sample of the same person, matched by shared clones.

This clonotype was detected only a few times. V usage is TRBV2 and J usage is TRBJ1-1; 7 nucleotides align to TRBD1. Germline assignment: CDR1 SNHLY and CDR2 FYNNEI. With V trimmed by 5 bases and J by 7 bases, 13 bases remained unmatched. The CDR3 covers 15 residues. CDR3 DNA sequence: TGTGCCAGCAGTAAACAGGGGATCGACTGGGGTGAAGCTTTCTTT. This gives the protein CASSKQGIDWGEAFF.

The chain uses TRBV29-1 and TRBJ2-4; D may correspond to TRBD1 or TRBD2 (5 bases each). The DNA end lines up better with TRBJ2-7; the J call may be wrong. The CDR3 runs 13 residues. The germline V gene has CDR1 SQVTM and CDR2 ANQGSEA. The CDR3 DNA sequence: TGCAGCGTTGTCGGGACCCTTACCTACGAGCAGTACTTC. Its translation: CSVVGTLTYEQYF.

This clonotype was recorded many times. The rearrangement links TRBV6-5 to TRBJ1-4; the D gene is possibly TRBD1 (5 bases). The CDR3 is made up of 13 amino acids. Germline CDR1 MNHEY, CDR2 SVGAGI. V lost 4 bases and J 5 bases, leaving 8 bases between the germline ends. The CDR3 region is CASSLDSNEKLFF. CDR3 sequence (DNA): TGTGCCAGCAGTTTAGACAGCAATGAAAAACTGTTTTTT.

This sequence joins TRBV30 and TRBJ2-7; TRBD1 aligns across 7 bases. Per the germline V gene, CDR1 is GTSNPN and CDR2 is SVGIG (reference sequence). After removal of 4 bases from V and 3 bases from J, the junction contained 3 bases not matched to a gene. This CDR3 has 12 residues. For the CDR3, the DNA is TGTGCCTGGAACGCAGGGGGCTACGAGCAGTACTTC. Its translation is CAWNAGGYEQYF.

In the case of this clonotype: One base away lies a much larger clone, so this may be a sequencing read error. In this CDR3 the conserved last residue, phenylalanine or tryptophan, is missing, so a read error is likely. The rearrangement joins TRBV7-9 to TRBJ2-7, with D perhaps matching TRBD2 (5 bases). There are 15 residues in the CDR3. Germline assignment: CDR1 SEHNR and CDR2 FQNEAQ (reference sequence). The V gene lost 5 bases and the J gene lost 3 bases, with 17 bases spanning the gap. The CDR3 bases are TGTGCCAGCAGCCAGACGAGGGTCGGAGACTACGAGCAGTACTGC. It codes for CASSQTRVGDYEQYC.

In this sample, this clonotype turned up a few times. This may come from a read error, since a much larger clone is one base off. The rearrangement links TRBV27 to TRBJ1-2; the D gene is possibly TRBD1 (6 bases). Per germline, CDR1 MNHEY and CDR2 SMNVEV (reference sequence). The CDR3 extends over 15 amino acids. The CDR3 protein is CTSSSIAQGMSGYTF. The CDR3 coding sequence is TGTACCAGCAGTTCTATCGCCCAGGGGATGAGTGGCTACACCTTC.

Only a few counts were recorded for this clonotype. The chain is built from TRBV28 and TRBJ1-1; 7 bases are shared with TRBD1. V lost 6 bases and J lost 5; bases outside the gene matches: 9. This CDR3 is 14 amino acids long. CDR1 and CDR2 from the germline V gene are MDHEN and SYDVKM. The CDR3: CASRSHQGGTEAFF. The CDR3 DNA follows: TGTGCCAGCAGATCCCATCAGGGGGGAACTGAAGCTTTCTTT.

This clonotype was detected many times. CDR3 nucleotides: TGTGCCAGCAGAACGGACAGGCTCGACAATCAGCCCCAGCATTTT. Residues: CASRTDRLDNQPQHF. The chain couples TRBV2 to TRBJ1-5; TRBD1 matches 7 bases. V was clipped by 6 bases and J by 3 bases; unmatched bases: 8. This CDR3 has 15 amino acids. Germline V lookup: CDR1 SNHLY, CDR2 FYNNEI.

V usage is TRBV6-2 or TRBV6-3 and J usage is TRBJ2-3, with D uncertain. The CDR3 loop spans 13 amino acids. Germline assignment: CDR1 MNHEY and CDR2 SVGEGT. Trimming took 5 bases from V and 6 from J, leaving 12 bases between them. The chain's CDR3 is CASSILRFDTQYF. CDR3 in DNA: TGTGCCAGCAGTATACTGAGGTTCGATACGCAGTATTTT.

This clonotype was counted only a few times. This chain joins TRBV30 and TRBJ1-2, with D unclear. From germline, CDR1 is GTSNPN and CDR2 SVGIG (reference sequence). The length of the CDR3 is 16 residues. The ends were cut back, 0 bases at V and 8 bases at J, with 22 bases in the middle. CDR3 in amino acids: CAWSVSLTSGIQGYTF. The CDR3 DNA is TGTGCCTGGAGTGTATCCCTTACGTCGGGAATTCAGGGCTACACCTTC.

This clonotype was seen repeatedly, ten times or more. Since a much larger clone is just one base distant, this may be a read error. This CDR3 reads CSVEMDRSRGRVQYF. The CDR3 nucleotides read TGCAGCGTCGAGATGGACAGGTCCAGGGGCAGGGTGCAGTACTTC. The rearrangement uses TRBV29-1 and TRBJ2-5, with 7 nucleotides matching TRBD1. This CDR3 region has 15 residues. With V trimmed by 6 bases and J by 11 bases, 21 bases remained unmatched. Germline V CDR1 and CDR2: SQVTM, ANQGSEA.

This chain links TRBV15 with TRBJ1-5, with D possibly matching TRBD1 (5 bases). The germline CDR1 and CDR2 sequences are LNHNV and YYDKDF (reference sequence). V was shortened by 5 bases and J by 6 bases, with 23 bases between the two germline ends. The length of the CDR3 is 17 residues. The CDR3 spells CATSWGEQIASVQPQHF. The CDR3 nucleotides read TGTGCCACCAGCTGGGGGGAACAGATTGCTTCGGTTCAGCCCCAGCATTTT. Based on the CDR3 plus reference TRBV15 and TRBJ1-5, the full variable domain is DAMVIQNPRYQVTQFGKPVTLSCSQTLNHNVMYWYQQKSSQAPKLLFHYYDKDFNNEADTPDNFQSRRPNTSFCFLDIRSPGLGDTAMYLCATSWGEQIASVQPQHFGDGTRLSIL.

This clonotype turned up a few times. The chain employs TRBV13 and TRBJ2-2, with D perhaps being TRBD1 or TRBD2 (5 bases each). The CDR3 has 17 residues. V lost 3 bases and J 2 bases, leaving 16 bases between the germline ends. The germline CDR1 and CDR2 sequences are PRHDT and FYEKMQ (reference sequence). The CDR3 nucleotides read TGTGCCAGCAGCTTCATCCCCACAGGAGGAAACACCGGGGAGCTGTTTTTT. Amino acid sequence: CASSFIPTGGNTGELFF. Using reference TRBV13 and TRBJ2-2 for the parts outside the CDR3, the full variable domain is AAGVIQSPRHLIKEKRETATLKCYPIPRHDTVYWYQQGPGQDPQFLISFYEKMQSDKGSIPDRFSAQQFSDYHSELNMSSLELGDSALYFCASSFIPTGGNTGELFFGEGSRLTVL.

This clonotype was counted once. Just one base apart from a much larger clone, this may be a read error. V usage is TRBV7-3 and J usage is TRBJ2-5; 14 bases match TRBD2. CDR3 length equals 17 residues. CDR1 and CDR2 from the germline V gene are SGHTA and FQGTGA. CDR3 residues: CTSSRGLAGGGGETQYF. CDR3 nucleotides: TGTACCAGCAGCCGCGGACTAGCGGGGGGCGGGGGCGAGACCCAGTACTTC.

This clonotype was detected many times. The chain has TRBV14 and TRBJ2-7; 8 nucleotides align to TRBD1. This CDR3 spans 14 amino acids. The germline V gene encodes CDR1 SGHDN and CDR2 FVKESK. Germline trimming cut 7 bases from V and 5 bases from J; bases unmatched to any gene: 10. CDR3 in DNA: TGTGCCAGCATCTCAAGACAGGGGTTCCACGAGCAGTACTTC. Residues: CASISRQGFHEQYF. The full variable domain, its missing parts supplied by reference TRBV14 and TRBJ2-7, is EAGVTQFPSHSVIEKGQTVTLRCDPISGHDNLYWYRRVMGKEIKFLLHFVKESKQDESGMPNNRFLAERTGGTYSTLKVQPAELEDSGVYFCASISRQGFHEQYFGPGTRLTVT.

This sequence joins TRBV7-2 and TRBJ1-6; 7 positions agree with TRBD1. From germline, CDR1 is SGHTA and CDR2 FQGNSA. The V segment lost 1 base and the J segment 9 bases; nucleotides outside the gene matches: 6. The CDR3 sequence is 15 residues long. CDR3 coding DNA: TGTGCCAGCAGCTTAGACAACAGGGGTGGTTCACCCCTCCACTTT. Its protein product is CASSLDNRGGSPLHF.

Concerning this clonotype: This may arise from a read error, as a much more abundant clone is one base away. This chain connects TRBV7-2 to TRBJ2-7, with D perhaps matching TRBD1 (5 bases). Looked up from germline, CDR1 is SGHTA and CDR2 is FQGNSA. With 4 bases removed from V and 9 bases from J, the gap between germline ends came to 19 bases. The CDR3 is 14 residues long. As DNA, the CDR3 is TGTGCCAGCAGCTACAGACAGACCTTCAACGGGCAGTACTTC. It specifies CASSYRQTFNGQYF. Looking up the rest from reference TRBV7-2 and TRBJ2-7 gives the full variable domain: GAGVSQSPSNKVTEKGKDVELRCDPISGHTALYWYRQSLGQGLEFLIYFQGNSAPDKSGLPSDRFSAERTGGSVSTLTIQRTQQEDSAVYLCASSYRQTFNGQYFGPGTRLTVT.

The chain couples TRBV7-2 to TRBJ2-5, with no clear D. Germline V gives CDR1 SGHTA, CDR2 FQGNSA. The CDR3 loop spans 14 amino acids. V lost 1 base, J lost 2 bases, and 8 bases lay in between. DNA of the CDR3: TGTGCCAGCAGCTTAGGGCGACCTCAAGAGACCCAGTACTTC. Protein: CASSLGRPQETQYF.

In this sample, this clonotype turned up a few times. The chain couples TRBV7-8 to TRBJ1-4; 10 bases agree with TRBD1. This CDR3 has 15 amino acids. Germline CDR1 is SGHVS and CDR2 is FQNEAQ. J was trimmed by 8 bases and V by 8 bases; bases with no gene match: 11. Here the CDR3 reads CASGTTGGSQEKLFF. DNA of the CDR3: TGTGCCAGCGGTACGACAGGGGGCTCACAGGAAAAACTGTTTTTT.

There are many counts of this clonotype. The chain couples TRBV30 to TRBJ2-2, with TRBD2 identical over 8 bases. The ends lost 8 bases at V and 3 bases at J; junction bases unmatched: 5. The V gene's germline CDR1 is GTSNPN and CDR2 SVGIG (reference sequence). The CDR3 contains 13 residues. The CDR3 DNA follows: TGTGCCAGTAGCGGGGACTACACCGGGGAGCTGTTTTTT. Protein: CASSGDYTGELFF.